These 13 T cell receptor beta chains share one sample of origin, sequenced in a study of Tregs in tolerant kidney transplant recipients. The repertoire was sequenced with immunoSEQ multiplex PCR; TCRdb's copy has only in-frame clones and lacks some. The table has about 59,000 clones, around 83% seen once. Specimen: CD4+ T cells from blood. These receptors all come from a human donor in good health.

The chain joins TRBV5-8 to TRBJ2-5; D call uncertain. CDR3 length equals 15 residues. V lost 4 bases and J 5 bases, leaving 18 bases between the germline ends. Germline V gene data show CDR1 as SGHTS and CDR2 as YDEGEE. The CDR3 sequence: CASSPEQRGVETQYF. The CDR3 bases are TGTGCCAGCAGCCCGGAACAAAGAGGAGTGGAGACCCAGTACTTC.

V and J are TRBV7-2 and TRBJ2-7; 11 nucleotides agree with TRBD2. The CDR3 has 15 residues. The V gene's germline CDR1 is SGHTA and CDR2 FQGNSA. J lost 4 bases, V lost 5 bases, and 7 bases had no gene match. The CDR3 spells CASSPGTSGLYEQYF. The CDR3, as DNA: TGTGCCAGCAGCCCCGGGACTAGCGGACTTTACGAGCAGTACTTC.

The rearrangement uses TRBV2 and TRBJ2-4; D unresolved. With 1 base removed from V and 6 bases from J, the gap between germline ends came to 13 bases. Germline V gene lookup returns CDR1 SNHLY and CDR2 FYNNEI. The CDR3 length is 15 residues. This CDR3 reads CASSEGVSSGNIQYF. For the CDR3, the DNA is TGTGCCAGCAGTGAAGGTGTCTCCTCGGGAAACATTCAGTACTTC.

CDR3 sequence reads: CASSQVLNTEAFF. CDR3 nucleotide sequence: TGTGCCAGCAGCCAAGTTCTGAACACTGAAGCTTTCTTT. The gene calls are TRBV14 and TRBJ1-1; no definite D call. The CDR3 spans 13 residues. Germline lookup yields CDR1 SGHDN and CDR2 FVKESK. The V end lost 1 base, the J end lost 0 bases, and 3 bases lay between the germline ends.

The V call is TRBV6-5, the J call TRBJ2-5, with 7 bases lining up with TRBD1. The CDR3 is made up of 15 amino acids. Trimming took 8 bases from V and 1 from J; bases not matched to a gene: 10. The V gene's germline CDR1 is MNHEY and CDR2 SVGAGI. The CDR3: CASGRSSGGQETQYF. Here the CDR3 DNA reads TGTGCCAGCGGGCGCTCTTCAGGGGGCCAAGAGACCCAGTACTTC.

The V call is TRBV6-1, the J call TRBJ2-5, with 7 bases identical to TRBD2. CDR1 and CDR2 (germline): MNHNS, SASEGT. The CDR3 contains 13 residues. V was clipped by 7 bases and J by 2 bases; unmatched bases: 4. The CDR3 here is CASKAGIQETQYF. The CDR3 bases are TGTGCCAGCAAAGCGGGAATTCAAGAGACCCAGTACTTC.

The CDR3 region is CASSLTYRGTDTQYF. The CDR3 DNA reads as TGTGCCAGCAGCTTAACGTATCGGGGCACAGATACGCAGTATTTT. V gene TRBV7-3 combines with J gene TRBJ2-3; D is ambiguous. The CDR3 consists of 15 residues. The V end lost 0 bases, the J end lost 1 base, and 8 bases lay between the germline ends. CDR1 and CDR2 (germline): SGHTA, FQGTGA.

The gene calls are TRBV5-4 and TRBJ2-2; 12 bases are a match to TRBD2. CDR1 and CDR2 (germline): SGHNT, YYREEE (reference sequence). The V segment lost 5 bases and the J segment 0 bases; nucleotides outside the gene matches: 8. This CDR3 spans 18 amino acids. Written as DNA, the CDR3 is TGTGCCAGCAGTTCCGGGACTAGCGGGTCGGCGAACACCGGGGAGCTGTTTTTT. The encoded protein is CASSSGTSGSANTGELFF.

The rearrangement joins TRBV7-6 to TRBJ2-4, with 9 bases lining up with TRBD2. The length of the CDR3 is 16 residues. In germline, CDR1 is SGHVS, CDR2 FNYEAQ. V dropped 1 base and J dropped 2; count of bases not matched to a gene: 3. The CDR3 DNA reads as TGTGCCAGCAGCTTAGGGCTAGCGGGACCCAAAAACATTCAGTACTTC. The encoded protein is CASSLGLAGPKNIQYF.

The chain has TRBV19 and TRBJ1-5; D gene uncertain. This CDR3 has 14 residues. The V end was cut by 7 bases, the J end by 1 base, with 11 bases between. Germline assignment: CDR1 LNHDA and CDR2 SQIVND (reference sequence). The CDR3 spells CASTLTGSNQPQHF. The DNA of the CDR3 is TGTGCCAGTACCCTCACCGGGAGCAATCAGCCCCAGCATTTT.

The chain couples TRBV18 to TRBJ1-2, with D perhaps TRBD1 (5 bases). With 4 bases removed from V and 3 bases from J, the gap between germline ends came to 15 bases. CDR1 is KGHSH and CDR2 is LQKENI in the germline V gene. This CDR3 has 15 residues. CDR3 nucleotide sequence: TGTGCCAGCTCACAAAAGGTCGACAGCCACTATGGCTACACCTTC. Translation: CASSQKVDSHYGYTF.

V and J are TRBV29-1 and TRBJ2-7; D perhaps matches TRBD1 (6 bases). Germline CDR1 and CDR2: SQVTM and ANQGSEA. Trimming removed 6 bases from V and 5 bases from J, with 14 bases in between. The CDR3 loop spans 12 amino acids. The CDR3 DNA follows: TGCAGCGTCGACACAGGGTTGCACGAGCAGTACTTC. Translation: CSVDTGLHEQYF.

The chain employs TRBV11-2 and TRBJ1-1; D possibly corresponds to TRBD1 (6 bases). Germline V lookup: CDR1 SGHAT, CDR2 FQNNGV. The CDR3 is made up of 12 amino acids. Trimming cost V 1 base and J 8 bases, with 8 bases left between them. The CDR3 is CASSLVGTEAFF. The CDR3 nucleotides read TGTGCCAGCAGCTTAGTCGGGACAGAAGCTTTCTTT.